This is a list of T cell receptor beta chains from one sample in a study of T cell changes during pregnancy in multiple sclerosis. The repertoire was sequenced with immunoSEQ multiplex PCR; TCRdb's copy has only in-frame clones and lacks some. The sample lists about 46,000 clones, around 93% occurring once. Sequences were derived from CD8+ T cells from peripheral blood mononuclear cells, sampled in the second trimester of pregnancy. These TCRs come from a female donor with multiple sclerosis, enrolled in a pregnancy study. Both conserved end residues are part of each CDR3. D genes are given only for firm matches. Clone sizes are given selectively: once, few, many, or a class where the clone is expanded.

D	V	size	J	DNA	CDR3
TRBD1	TRBV7-3	.	TRBJ2-3	TGTGCCAGCAGCTTGGTCCCACAGGGGGCTGATGTAGATACGCAGTATTTT	CASSLVPQGADVDTQYF
.	TRBV27	.	TRBJ1-2	TGTGCCAGCAGTTCGCTAAACTATGGCTACACCTTC	CASSSLNYGYTF
.	TRBV10-3	.	TRBJ1-2	TGTGCCATCAGTGAGTCGACGGGGAGGAACTATGGCTACACCTTC	CAISESTGRNYGYTF
TRBD1	TRBV5-1	.	TRBJ2-7	TGCGCCAGCAGCCAAGGACAGGTCCGGGCCTACGAGCAGTACTTC	CASSQGQVRAYEQYF
TRBD2	TRBV4-2	.	TRBJ2-3	TGTGCCAGCAGCCACCCATTGGAGGGGAGCGGGGGGCCAGATACGCAGTATTTT	CASSHPLEGSGGPDTQYF
TRBD2	TRBV10-3	.	TRBJ2-1	TGTGCCGCATTGTCCGGGGGGGACGATGAGCAGTTCTTC	CAALSGGDDEQFF
.	TRBV7-2	.	TRBJ1-4	TGTGCCAGCAGCTTAATGGACGGGGATGAAAAACTGTTTTTT	CASSLMDGDEKLFF
TRBD1	TRBV6-5	once	TRBJ1-2	TGTGCCAGCAGTTACTCCCGGGACAGCCTCTATGGCTACACCTTC	CASSYSRDSLYGYTF
.	TRBV9	.	TRBJ2-3	TGTGCCAGCAGCGCGCGGGGGCCCCAACAGAATACGCAGTATTTT	CASSARGPQQNTQYF
TRBD1	TRBV5-4	.	TRBJ1-2	TGTGCCAGCAGCTTGGCCGGGACAGACTTCGTAGCCTATGGCTACACCTTC	CASSLAGTDFVAYGYTF
.	TRBV7-6	once	TRBJ2-1	TGTGCCAGCAGCTTAGCGGCCGGGGGGCCCTTCAATGAGCAGTTCTTC	CASSLAAGGPFNEQFF
TRBD1	TRBV15	.	TRBJ1-4	TGTGCCACCAGCACGTTTGGACAGGGTGAAAAACTGTTTTTT	CATSTFGQGEKLFF
.	TRBV7-7	.	TRBJ2-7	TGTGCCAGCAGCCCTGGGACGGGGGTCTTCGAGCAGTACTTC	CASSPGTGVFEQYF
TRBD1	TRBV5-1	.	TRBJ1-1	TGCGCCAGCAGCGGACAGGGTTACACTGAAGCTTTCTTT	CASSGQGYTEAFF